The 11 T cell receptor beta chains presented below share a single source sample, sequenced in a study of blood T cell repertoires in COVID-19. TCRdb's table, derived via immunoSEQ multiplex PCR, lists solely in-frame clones and lacks some. The sample holds 130,000 to 150,000 clones; approximately 80% are singletons and the top ten take 5% to 7.5%. Sequencing was carried out using peripheral blood. The receptors were sampled from a human donor in a cohort sampled during active COVID-19.

The chain has TRBV3-1 (or the pseudogene TRBV3-2) and TRBJ2-2; maybe TRBD2 (6 bases). Germline CDR1 reads LGHDT; CDR2 reads YNNKEL (reference sequence). Trimming stripped 4 bases from V and 3 bases from J, with 12 bases between. The CDR3 sequence is 15 residues long. This CDR3 is CASSPGLAYTGELFF. The CDR3 DNA follows: TGTGCCAGCAGCCCAGGCCTAGCGTACACCGGGGAGCTGTTTTTT.

This clone was counted a single time. The V call is TRBV7-9, the J call TRBJ2-7; unclear D gene. The CDR3 is 12 amino acids. V was pared by 2 bases and J by 8 bases, with 10 bases between. The germline CDR1 and CDR2 sequences are SEHNR and FQNEAQ (reference sequence). The CDR3 DNA sequence: TGTGCCAGCAGCTTAAACTCACCCCAGCAGTACTTC. Translated, it gives CASSLNSPQQYF.

CDR3 residues: CASSQQGAGTQYF. The CDR3 DNA sequence: TGTGCCAGCAGCCAACAGGGGGCCGGGACCCAGTACTTC. This chain joins TRBV6-5 and TRBJ2-5; 9 bases match TRBD1. The J segment lost 7 bases and the V segment lost 6 bases, leaving 6 bases of the junction unmatched. CDR1 is MNHEY and CDR2 is SVGAGI in the germline V gene. This CDR3 contains 13 residues.

The V gene is TRBV12-3 or TRBV12-4, the J gene TRBJ1-5; D is undetermined. The V end was cut by 6 bases, the J end by 14 bases, with 17 bases between. This CDR3 is 12 amino acids long. In DNA, the CDR3 is TGTGCCAGCAGCAGATCAATGGGCCTCAAGCATTTT. It codes for CASSRSMGLKHF.

The chain joins TRBV20-1 to TRBJ2-1; D is perhaps TRBD2 (6 bases). V was pared by 3 bases and J by 7 bases, with 16 bases between. Germline lookup yields CDR1 DFQATT and CDR2 SNEGSKA (reference sequence). The CDR3 length is 14 residues. CDR3 coding DNA: TGCAGTGCTAGTTTGGGGGACTCAAATAATGAGCAGTTCTTC. Translated: CSASLGDSNNEQFF.

V is TRBV25-1 and J is TRBJ2-3; maybe TRBD2 (6 bases). CDR1 is MGHDK and CDR2 is SYGVNS in the germline V gene. Trimming cost V 2 bases and J 3 bases, with 9 bases left between them. This CDR3 is 14 amino acids long. CDR3 loop: CASSEGGITDTQYF. The CDR3 DNA reads TGTGCCAGCAGTGAAGGCGGGATTACAGATACGCAGTATTTT.

This clone was picked up a small number of times. The V call is TRBV6-1, the J call TRBJ2-7; possibly TRBD1 for D (5 bases). The V and J ends lost 10 bases and 6 bases respectively, with 16 bases between them. Germline CDR1 reads MNHNS; CDR2 reads SASEGT. The length of the CDR3 is 12 residues. The CDR3 sequence is CANQQDPSEQYF. CDR3 DNA sequence: TGTGCCAACCAACAGGACCCCAGCGAGCAGTACTTC.

In this sample, this clone turned up once. The chain employs TRBV3-1 (or the pseudogene TRBV3-2) and TRBJ2-1; 7 positions match TRBD1. This CDR3 is 15 amino acids long. Germline assignment: CDR1 LGHDT and CDR2 YNNKEL (reference sequence). Losses at the gene ends were 6 bases for V and 0 bases for J; bases not matched to a gene: 5. The CDR3: CASRFQGDSYNEQFF. The DNA of the CDR3 is TGTGCCAGCAGGTTCCAGGGGGACTCCTACAATGAGCAGTTCTTC.

The J gene is TRBJ2-7, the V gene TRBV18, with 8 positions matching TRBD1. The germline V gene encodes CDR1 KGHSH and CDR2 LQKENI. The CDR3 totals 15 residues. Unmatched junction bases numbered 8, after V lost 2 bases and J lost 5 bases. The chain's CDR3 is CASSPIQGAVDEQYF. The CDR3 DNA reads TGTGCCAGCTCACCAATTCAGGGGGCGGTGGACGAGCAGTACTTC.

This chain connects TRBV11-1 to TRBJ1-4; D is undetermined. The CDR3 sequence is 15 residues long. CDR1 is SGHAT and CDR2 is FQDESV in the germline V gene (reference sequence). V gave up 3 bases and J gave up 1 base, with 9 bases separating them. This CDR3 is CASSFTGRTNEKLFF. Written as DNA, the CDR3 is TGTGCCAGCAGCTTCACGGGGAGAACTAATGAAAAACTGTTTTTT.

Only one count was recorded for this clone. This chain connects TRBV4-1 to TRBJ2-3, with TRBD2 matching over 12 bases. The length of the CDR3 is 16 residues. V was pared by 1 base and J by 4 bases, with 3 bases of the junction left unmatched. The germline gives CDR1 MGHRA, CDR2 YSYEKL. The CDR3 DNA is TGCGCCAGCAGCCAAGGGGCTAGCGGGGGGGCAGATACGCAGTATTTT. It specifies CASSQGASGGADTQYF.